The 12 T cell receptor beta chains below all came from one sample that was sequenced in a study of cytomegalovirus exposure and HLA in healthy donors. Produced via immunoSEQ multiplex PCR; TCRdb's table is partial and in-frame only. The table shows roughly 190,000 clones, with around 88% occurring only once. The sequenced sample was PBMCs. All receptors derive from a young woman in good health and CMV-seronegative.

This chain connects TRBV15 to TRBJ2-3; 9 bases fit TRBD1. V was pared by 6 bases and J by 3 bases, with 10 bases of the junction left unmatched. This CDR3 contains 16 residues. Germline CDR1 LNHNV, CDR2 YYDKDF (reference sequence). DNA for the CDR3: TGTGCCACCAGTTGGCGGGACAGGGACCATACAGATACGCAGTATTTT. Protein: CATSWRDRDHTDTQYF.

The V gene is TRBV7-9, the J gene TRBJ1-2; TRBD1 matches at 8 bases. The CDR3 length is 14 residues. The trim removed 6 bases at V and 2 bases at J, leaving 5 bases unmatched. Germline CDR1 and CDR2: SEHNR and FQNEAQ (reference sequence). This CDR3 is CASSKPGGNYGYTF. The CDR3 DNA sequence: TGTGCCAGCAGTAAACCAGGGGGCAACTATGGCTACACCTTC.

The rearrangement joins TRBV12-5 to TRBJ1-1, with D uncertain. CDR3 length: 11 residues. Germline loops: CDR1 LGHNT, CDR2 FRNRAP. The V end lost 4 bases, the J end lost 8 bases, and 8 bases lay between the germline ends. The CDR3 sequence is CASGSLREAFF. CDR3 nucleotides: TGTGCTAGTGGTTCTCTCAGAGAAGCTTTCTTT.

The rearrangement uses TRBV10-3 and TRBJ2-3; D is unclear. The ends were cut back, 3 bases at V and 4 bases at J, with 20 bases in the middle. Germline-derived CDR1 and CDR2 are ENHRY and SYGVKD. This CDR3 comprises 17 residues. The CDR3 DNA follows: TGTGCCATCAGTGACCCCCAGGTGGCAGGTGGTCCAGATACGCAGTATTTT. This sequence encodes CAISDPQVAGGPDTQYF.

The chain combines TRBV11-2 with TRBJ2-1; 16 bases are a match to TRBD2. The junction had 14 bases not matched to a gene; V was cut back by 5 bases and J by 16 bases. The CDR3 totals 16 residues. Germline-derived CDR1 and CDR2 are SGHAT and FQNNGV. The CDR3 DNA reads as TGTGCCAGCAGCACCCAGCGGGGACTAGCGGGGGGGCGGGACTTCTTC. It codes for CASSTQRGLAGGRDFF.

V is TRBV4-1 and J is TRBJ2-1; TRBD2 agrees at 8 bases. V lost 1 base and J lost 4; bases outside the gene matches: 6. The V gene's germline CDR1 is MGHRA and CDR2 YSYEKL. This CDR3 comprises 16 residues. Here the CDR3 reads CASSQVGLAGYNEQFF. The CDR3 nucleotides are TGCGCCAGCAGCCAAGTCGGGCTAGCGGGTTACAATGAGCAGTTCTTC.

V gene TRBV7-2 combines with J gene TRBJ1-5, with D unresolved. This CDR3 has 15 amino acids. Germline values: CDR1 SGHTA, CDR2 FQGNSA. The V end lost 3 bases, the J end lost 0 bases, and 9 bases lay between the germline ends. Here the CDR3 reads CASSFRGYSNQPQHF. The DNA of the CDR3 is TGTGCCAGCAGCTTTCGGGGTTATAGCAATCAGCCCCAGCATTTT.

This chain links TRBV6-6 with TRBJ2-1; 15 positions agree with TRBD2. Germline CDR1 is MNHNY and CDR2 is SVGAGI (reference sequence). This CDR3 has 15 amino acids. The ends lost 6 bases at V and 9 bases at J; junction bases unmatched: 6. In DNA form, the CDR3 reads TGTGCCAGCAGACAAGGACTAGCGGGGGGGGGTGAGCAGTTCTTC. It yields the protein CASRQGLAGGGEQFF.

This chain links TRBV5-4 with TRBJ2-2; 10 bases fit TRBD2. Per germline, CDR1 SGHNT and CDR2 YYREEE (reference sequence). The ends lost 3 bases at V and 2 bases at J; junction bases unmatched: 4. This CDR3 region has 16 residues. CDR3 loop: CASSSSGGGNTGELFF. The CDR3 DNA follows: TGTGCCAGCAGCTCCAGCGGGGGGGGTAACACCGGGGAGCTGTTTTTT.

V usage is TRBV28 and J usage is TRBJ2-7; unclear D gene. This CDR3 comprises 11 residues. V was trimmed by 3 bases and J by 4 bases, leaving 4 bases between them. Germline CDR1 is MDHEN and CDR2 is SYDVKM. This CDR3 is CASSLRYEQYF. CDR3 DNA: TGTGCCAGCAGTTTGAGGTACGAGCAGTACTTC.

In nucleotides, the CDR3 is TGTGCCAGCAGCTTAGTGGGCCCAAAAGAGACCCAGTACTTC. This translates into CASSLVGPKETQYF. V gene TRBV7-9 combines with J gene TRBJ2-5; unclear D gene. CDR1 and CDR2 (germline): SEHNR, FQNEAQ (reference sequence). The CDR3 runs to 14 residues. Trimming left V 1 base short and J 3 bases short, with 9 bases between.

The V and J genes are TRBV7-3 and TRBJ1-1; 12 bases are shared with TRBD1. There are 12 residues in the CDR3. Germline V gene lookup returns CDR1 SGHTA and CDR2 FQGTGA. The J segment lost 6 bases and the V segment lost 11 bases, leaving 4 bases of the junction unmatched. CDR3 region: CASGTGGSEAFF. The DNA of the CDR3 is TGTGCCTCCGGGACAGGGGGCTCTGAAGCTTTCTTT.